This T cell receptor beta chain was captured in a study of blood T cells in healthy people across ages. It was with a sample-barcoded 5' primer and a J-beta primer mix that a second PCR of roughly 7 to 12 cycles was run. Via MiXCR, TCRdb re-called the 5' RACE reads, giving one row per CDR3 protein. The table lists some 900,000 distinct CDR3 sequences, 40% to 60% of them singletons, with roughly 13% in the top ten. Each donor supplied roughly 9 milliliters of peripheral blood. A minimum of 6 million PBMCs was isolated per sample. Input material: blood. The sequence was obtained from a man aged 25 to 45 in good health.

This chain's CDR3 is CASSRTLGQGKEYEQYF. CDR3 nucleotide sequence: TGTGCCAGCAGCCGGACCTTAGGACAGGGGAAAGAGTACGAGCAGTACTTC. The chain links TRBV7-9 to TRBJ2-7; 9 bases map to TRBD1. The CDR3 has 17 amino acids. V was clipped by 5 bases and J by 4 bases; unmatched bases: 15. CDR1 is SEHNR and CDR2 is FQNEAQ in the germline V gene (reference sequence).